This T cell receptor (beta chain) appears in the sequencing data of a study of blood T cell repertoires in COVID-19. Clones were sequenced by immunoSEQ multiplex PCR, and TCRdb holds only the in-frame ones, with some missing. The table lists about 270,000 clones, approximately 86% of them singletons. CDR1 SGHAT and CDR2 FQNNGV come from the germline V gene. This CDR3 region has 14 residues. With V trimmed by 5 bases and J by 0 bases, 2 bases remained unmatched. V gene TRBV11-2 combines with J gene TRBJ2-5, with 8 nucleotides matching TRBD1. The receptor's source is a young woman with acute or convalescent COVID-19. Sequenced input: peripheral blood. CDR3 residues: CASSRTGNQETQYF. CDR3 nucleotides: TGTGCCAGCAGCCGGACAGGGAACCAAGAGACCCAGTACTTC.